The 27 T cell receptor beta chains below come from one sample, sequenced in a study of blood T cell repertoires in COVID-19 (dated by TCRdb to 2020 to 2021). The library was produced with the immunoSEQ multiplex PCR assay. The source is immuneACCESS, and TCRdb retained only in-frame sequences with V and J called. Part of the clones is not carried over; for the studies checked, unresolved V genes explain less than half of this, and the remainder is unexplained. The sample table holds 190,000 or so clones, of which approximately 79% were seen once. About 14% of the sample lies in the top ten. Sequenced sample: peripheral blood. These receptors all stem from a man aged 50-60 years who had recovered from COVID-19.

V gene TRBV5-5 combines with J gene TRBJ1-6; D remains unclear. V was pared by 2 bases and J by 8 bases, with 11 bases between. Germline CDR1 SGHKS, CDR2 YYEKEE (reference sequence). The CDR3 covers 14 residues. DNA for the CDR3: TGTGCCAGCAGCTTCGGAGGGTACGATTCACCCCTCCACTTT. It is translated as CASSFGGYDSPLHF.

The gene calls are TRBV20-1 and TRBJ1-2; D is ambiguous. Looked up from germline, CDR1 is DFQATT and CDR2 is SNEGSKA (reference sequence). The CDR3 spans 11 residues. The V end lost 2 bases, the J end lost 8 bases, and 9 bases lay between the germline ends. CDR3 residues: CSARSVGGYTF. CDR3 DNA sequence: TGCAGTGCTAGATCAGTGGGCGGCTACACCTTC.

The chain uses TRBV5-1 and TRBJ2-1, with D uncertain. The germline CDR1 and CDR2 sequences are SGHRS and YFSETQ. The CDR3 runs 14 residues. V shed 4 bases and J shed 0 bases, with 8 bases lying between them. The CDR3 DNA sequence: TGCGCCAGCAGCACAGAAGGCTCCTACAATGAGCAGTTCTTC. It translates to CASSTEGSYNEQFF.

The chain combines TRBV15 with TRBJ2-2; 7 nucleotides line up with TRBD1. CDR1 LNHNV and CDR2 YYDKDF come from the germline V gene (reference sequence). This CDR3 is 17 amino acids long. The ends lost 0 bases at V and 6 bases at J; junction bases unmatched: 10. Here the CDR3 DNA reads TGTGCCACCAGCAGAGATTCCCTGGACAGGCCACCCGGGGAGCTGTTTTTT. It is translated as CATSRDSLDRPPGELFF.

The CDR3 protein is CASSLGPPLAVNTGELFF. The CDR3, as DNA: TGTGCCAGCAGCTTAGGACCCCCCCTAGCGGTAAACACCGGGGAGCTGTTTTTT. The chain couples TRBV7-9 to TRBJ2-2; 7 nucleotides agree with TRBD2. The CDR3 runs to 18 residues. CDR1 is SEHNR and CDR2 is FQNEAQ in the germline V gene (reference sequence). Unmatched junction bases numbered 10, after V lost 1 base and J lost 2 bases. The full variable domain, with the rest looked up from reference TRBV7-9 and TRBJ2-2, is DTGVSQNPRHKITKRGQNVTFRCDPISEHNRLYWYRQTLGQGPEFLTYFQNEAQLEKSRLLSDRFSAERPKGSFSTLEIQRTEQGDSAMYLCASSLGPPLAVNTGELFFGEGSRLTVL.

The chain joins TRBV5-8 to TRBJ2-7; 10 nucleotides match TRBD1. This CDR3 has 17 residues. Per germline, CDR1 SGHTS and CDR2 YDEGEE. V lost 0 bases, J lost 2 bases, and 8 bases stayed unmatched. The CDR3 nucleotides read TGTGCCAGCAGCTTGGCAGGCGGGACAGGGGTACCCTACGAGCAGTACTTC. The encoded protein is CASSLAGGTGVPYEQYF.

The V and J genes are TRBV5-6 and TRBJ2-5; 8 bases match TRBD2. The CDR3 is 17 residues long. V lost 0 bases and J lost 2; bases outside the gene matches: 9. CDR1 and CDR2 (germline): SGHDT, YYEEEE. The CDR3 coding sequence is TGTGCCAGCAGCTTGGCCCGGCTAGCGGGCAAACAAGAGACCCAGTACTTC. Amino acids: CASSLARLAGKQETQYF.

The chain combines TRBV19 with TRBJ1-2; 7 bases line up with TRBD1. Unmatched junction bases numbered 8, after V lost 5 bases and J lost 5 bases. This CDR3 spans 14 amino acids. The germline CDR1 and CDR2 sequences are LNHDA and SQIVND (reference sequence). For the CDR3, the DNA is TGTGCCAGTAGTCCCCGACAGGGATATTATGGCTACACCTTC. This translates into CASSPRQGYYGYTF.

This chain links TRBV5-8 with TRBJ2-3, with 7 bases aligning to TRBD1. V lost 4 bases, J lost 1 base, and 0 bases stayed unmatched. This CDR3 is 13 amino acids long. The germline gives CDR1 SGHTS, CDR2 YDEGEE. The CDR3 DNA reads TGTGCCAGCAGCGACAGGGGCACAGATACGCAGTATTTT. Protein: CASSDRGTDTQYF. Together with reference TRBV5-8 and TRBJ2-3, the CDR3 gives the full variable domain: EAGVTQSPTHLIKTRGQQATLRCSPISGHTSVYWYQQALGLGLQFLLWYDEGEERNRGNFPPRFSGRQFPNYSSELNVNALELEDSALYLCASSDRGTDTQYFGPGTRLTVL.

This clone was recorded once. The chain links TRBV7-3 to TRBJ2-5; 8 bases are shared with TRBD1. The CDR3 spans 14 residues. J was trimmed by 2 bases and V by 5 bases; bases with no gene match: 4. Germline loops: CDR1 SGHTA, CDR2 FQGTGA. The CDR3 spells CASSPTGAQETQYF. The CDR3 DNA follows: TGTGCCAGCAGCCCGACAGGGGCACAAGAGACCCAGTACTTC.

The J gene is TRBJ2-3, the V gene TRBV6-4; D is undetermined. In germline, CDR1 is MRHNA, CDR2 SNTAGT. This CDR3 region has 13 residues. Trimming stripped 5 bases from V and 4 bases from J, with 10 bases between. CDR3 protein: CASSFDLADTQYF. In DNA form, the CDR3 reads TGTGCCAGCAGTTTTGACTTAGCAGATACGCAGTATTTT.

The chain uses TRBV4-2 and TRBJ2-7; D is unclear. V was shortened by 2 bases and J by 2 bases, with 13 bases between the two germline ends. The germline V gene has CDR1 LGHNA and CDR2 YNFKEQ. This CDR3 spans 15 amino acids. In DNA form, the CDR3 reads TGTGCCAGCAGCCAACGCAGCGAACAAACCTACGAGCAGTACTTC. Encoded protein: CASSQRSEQTYEQYF.

V is TRBV6-1 and J is TRBJ2-6; no clear D. The CDR3 runs to 16 residues. Germline CDR1 and CDR2: MNHNS and SASEGT. Trimming stripped 1 base from V and 0 bases from J, with 7 bases between. The DNA of the CDR3 is TGTGCCAGCAGTGAAGAGGCAGGCTCTGGGGCCAACGTCCTGACTTTC. It codes for CASSEEAGSGANVLTF.

V is TRBV27 and J is TRBJ2-1; D is undetermined. The CDR3 runs to 15 residues. V shed 5 bases and J shed 0 bases, with 11 bases lying between them. The V gene's germline CDR1 is MNHEY and CDR2 SMNVEV (reference sequence). In nucleotides, the CDR3 is TGTGCCAGCAGTACCCCTTTCAGCTCCTACAATGAGCAGTTCTTC. It translates to CASSTPFSSYNEQFF.

V is TRBV29-1 and J is TRBJ2-7, with TRBD1 matching 10 bases. Unmatched junction bases numbered 14, after V lost 4 bases and J lost 5 bases. The CDR3 sequence is 16 residues long. Per germline, CDR1 SQVTM and CDR2 ANQGSEA. The CDR3 reads CSVVGTGVTLSDEQYF. The CDR3 nucleotides are TGCAGCGTTGTTGGGACAGGGGTTACTTTATCCGACGAGCAGTACTTC.

This sequence joins TRBV28 and TRBJ2-1; TRBD2 matches 7 bases. Germline assignment: CDR1 MDHEN and CDR2 SYDVKM. The junction had 13 bases not matched to a gene; V was cut back by 8 bases and J by 6 bases. The CDR3 runs 15 residues. The CDR3 sequence: CASLLEGGSGNEQFF. The CDR3 DNA reads as TGTGCCAGCCTCCTCGAGGGCGGGAGTGGCAATGAGCAGTTCTTC. Combining the CDR3 with reference TRBV28 and TRBJ2-1 gives the whole variable domain DVKVTQSSRYLVKRTGEKVFLECVQDMDHENMFWYRQDPGLGLRLIYFSYDVKMKEKGDIPEGYSVSREKKERFSLILESASTNQTSMYLCASLLEGGSGNEQFFGPGTRLTVL.

CDR3 loop: CASSLRRTIDYEQYF. CDR3 bases: TGTGCCAGCAGCTTAAGGAGGACTATAGACTACGAGCAGTACTTC. The chain has TRBV7-2 and TRBJ2-7; D perhaps matches TRBD2 (6 bases). Germline V gene data show CDR1 as SGHTA and CDR2 as FQGNSA. The CDR3 has 15 amino acids. The germline V and J ends were trimmed by 2 bases and 3 bases, with 14 bases remaining between them. The full variable domain, its missing parts supplied by reference TRBV7-2 and TRBJ2-7, is GAGVSQSPSNKVTEKGKDVELRCDPISGHTALYWYRQSLGQGLEFLIYFQGNSAPDKSGLPSDRFSAERTGGSVSTLTIQRTQQEDSAVYLCASSLRRTIDYEQYFGPGTRLTVT.

The CDR3 is CASSLNSRQGANEKLFF. CDR3 in DNA: TGTGCCAGCAGCCTAAACAGCCGACAGGGGGCTAATGAAAAACTGTTTTTT. The rearrangement uses TRBV3-1 (or the pseudogene TRBV3-2) and TRBJ1-4; 9 positions agree with TRBD1. This CDR3 has 17 residues. V gave up 4 bases and J gave up 3 bases; unmatched junction bases: 9. Germline CDR1 and CDR2: LGHDT and YNNKEL (reference sequence).

In this sample, this clone turned up many times. The V gene is TRBV5-6, the J gene TRBJ1-6; D is possibly TRBD1 (6 bases). Germline CDR1 and CDR2: SGHDT and YYEEEE. The CDR3 is made up of 14 amino acids. Trimming shortened V by 4 bases and J by 7 bases, and 12 bases separated the two germline ends. In DNA form, the CDR3 reads TGTGCCAGCAGCGCCGACAGGTACAATTCACCCCTCCACTTT. It specifies CASSADRYNSPLHF.

This clone was counted once. This chain uses TRBV13 with TRBJ1-1; tentative D call: TRBD1 (6 bases). V was clipped by 5 bases and J by 10 bases, with 17 bases between them. The CDR3 runs 13 residues. Looked up from germline, CDR1 is PRHDT and CDR2 is FYEKMQ (reference sequence). CDR3 region: CASSPYREKGAFF. The CDR3 DNA sequence: TGTGCCAGCAGCCCCTACAGGGAGAAGGGAGCTTTCTTT.

The V gene is TRBV5-6, the J gene TRBJ1-2; 7 nucleotides agree with TRBD1. The V and J ends lost 2 bases and 5 bases, in that order; junction bases with no gene match: 9. This CDR3 contains 15 residues. Germline V CDR1 and CDR2: SGHDT, YYEEEE. The CDR3 here is CASSLDGTAPYGYTF. The CDR3 DNA follows: TGTGCCAGCAGCTTAGACGGGACAGCGCCTTATGGCTACACCTTC.

V gene TRBV6-5 combines with J gene TRBJ1-5; possibly TRBD1 for D (6 bases). V was shortened by 6 bases and J by 5 bases, with 11 bases between the two germline ends. CDR1 is MNHEY, CDR2 SVGAGI, per germline. The CDR3 has 13 amino acids. Written as DNA, the CDR3 is TGTGCCAGCAGCGACACAGGGTATCAGCCCCAGCATTTT. Its translation: CASSDTGYQPQHF.

This sequence joins TRBV27 and TRBJ2-3; 8 nucleotides align to TRBD1. The CDR3 has 19 residues. The germline CDR1 and CDR2 sequences are MNHEY and SMNVEV (reference sequence). V gave up 2 bases and J gave up 0 bases; unmatched junction bases: 13. The DNA of the CDR3 is TGTGCCAGCAGTTTACATCGGGACAGGAGTACTTCTAGCACAGATACGCAGTATTTT. Residues: CASSLHRDRSTSSTDTQYF.

Only a few counts were recorded for this clone. The gene calls are TRBV2 and TRBJ2-1; 9 bases fit TRBD2. Germline-derived CDR1 and CDR2 are SNHLY and FYNNEI. The CDR3 has 15 amino acids. V lost 2 bases to trimming and J lost 5 bases; unmatched junction nucleotides: 4. CDR3 sequence: CASSEFSSGNNEQFF. CDR3 DNA: TGTGCCAGCAGTGAATTTTCTAGCGGGAACAATGAGCAGTTCTTC.

In DNA form, the CDR3 reads TGTGCCAGCAGCCCCGGGAGGGCAGGGCGGGGTGGCTACACCTTC. Translated, it gives CASSPGRAGRGGYTF. This rearrangement joins TRBV3-1 (or the pseudogene TRBV3-2) to TRBJ1-2; possible D gene TRBD1, 5 bases. This CDR3 has 15 amino acids. The germline V and J ends were trimmed by 4 bases and 7 bases, with 19 bases remaining between them. CDR1 is LGHDT and CDR2 is YNNKEL in the germline V gene (reference sequence).

The J gene is TRBJ2-5, the V gene TRBV20-1; 7 nucleotides agree with TRBD2. Looked up from germline, CDR1 is DFQATT and CDR2 is SNEGSKA (reference sequence). V was pared by 3 bases and J by 5 bases, with 12 bases of the junction left unmatched. The CDR3 runs to 15 residues. Here the CDR3 reads CSASPSGRSAETQYF. The CDR3 coding sequence is TGCAGTGCTAGTCCATCCGGGAGGTCAGCGGAGACCCAGTACTTC.

This sequence joins TRBV18 and TRBJ2-3, with 10 bases that match TRBD1. This CDR3 has 15 amino acids. Germline trimming cut 3 bases from V and 4 bases from J; bases unmatched to any gene: 4. CDR1 and CDR2 (germline): KGHSH, LQKENI. CDR3 sequence reads: CASSPGTGESDTQYF. The CDR3 DNA reads as TGTGCCAGCTCACCTGGGACAGGGGAGTCAGATACGCAGTATTTT.